The 11 T cell receptor beta chains below come from one sample, sequenced in a study of cytomegalovirus exposure and HLA in healthy donors. Use of 60 Vbeta and 13 Jbeta primers characterized the PCR. Sequencing used immunoSEQ multiplex PCR; TCRdb keeps in-frame clones, though not all of them. The table has 150,000 to 200,000 clones, about 77% seen once. Input material: PBMCs. These receptors all come from a male donor in good health and CMV-seropositive.

A single count supports this clone. The V gene is TRBV9, the J gene TRBJ2-1; TRBD1 aligns across 9 bases. Germline V gene sequence: CDR1 SGDLS, CDR2 YYNGEE. V lost 3 bases to trimming and J lost 3 bases; unmatched junction nucleotides: 4. The CDR3 has 15 amino acids. DNA for the CDR3: TGTGCCAGCAGCGCCGGGACAGGGTTCTACAATGAGCAGTTCTTC. Amino acid sequence: CASSAGTGFYNEQFF.

The V call is TRBV25-1, the J call TRBJ2-2; TRBD2 aligns across 7 bases. V lost 5 bases and J lost 1; bases outside the gene matches: 10. The CDR3 runs to 17 residues. Germline V gene sequence: CDR1 MGHDK, CDR2 SYGVNS. CDR3 sequence reads: CASSRGDAGLNTGELFF. In DNA form, the CDR3 reads TGTGCCAGCAGTCGGGGGGACGCTGGTTTGAACACCGGGGAGCTGTTTTTT.

This clone is a singleton in its sample. The rearrangement links TRBV4-2 to TRBJ1-1; D gene ambiguous. CDR1 is LGHNA and CDR2 is YNFKEQ in the germline V gene. The V gene lost 1 base and the J gene lost 3 bases, with 15 bases spanning the gap. The CDR3 sequence is 16 residues long. CDR3 residues: CASSQGQVRSHTEAFF. DNA for the CDR3: TGTGCCAGCAGCCAAGGGCAGGTCCGTTCTCACACTGAAGCTTTCTTT.

This chain joins TRBV13 and TRBJ2-7, with TRBD2 identical over 8 bases. CDR3 size: 14 residues. The V segment lost 4 bases and the J segment 6 bases; nucleotides outside the gene matches: 8. The V gene's germline CDR1 is PRHDT and CDR2 FYEKMQ (reference sequence). The CDR3 DNA follows: TGTGCCAGCAGCTGGTGGGACGGGGGGGGCGAGCAGTACTTC. Its protein product is CASSWWDGGGEQYF.

The chain joins TRBV4-1 to TRBJ1-1, with D uncertain. From germline, CDR1 is MGHRA and CDR2 YSYEKL. V lost 7 bases and J lost 0, with 18 bases in between. This CDR3 is 16 amino acids long. The CDR3 is CASTTYVQHMNTEAFF. The CDR3, as DNA: TGCGCCAGCACCACATACGTACAGCATATGAACACTGAAGCTTTCTTT.

The rearrangement links TRBV9 to TRBJ2-5; 10 bases are shared with TRBD1. Germline-derived CDR1 and CDR2 are SGDLS and YYNGEE. V lost 2 bases to trimming and J lost 4 bases; unmatched junction nucleotides: 5. CDR3 length: 15 amino acids. DNA for the CDR3: TGTGCCAGCAGCGTTATGACAGGGGGCGGAGAGACCCAGTACTTC. Amino acids: CASSVMTGGGETQYF.

The chain employs TRBV7-9 and TRBJ2-5, with 7 positions matching TRBD2. CDR1 and CDR2 (germline): SEHNR, FQNEAQ (reference sequence). The ends lost 2 bases at V and 0 bases at J; junction bases unmatched: 9. CDR3 size: 17 residues. The CDR3 region is CASSLLNERGYQETQYF. CDR3 nucleotides: TGTGCCAGCAGCTTACTGAACGAGCGGGGTTACCAAGAGACCCAGTACTTC.

The chain has TRBV10-3 and TRBJ2-3, with D maybe TRBD1 (6 bases). This CDR3 is 16 amino acids long. V shed 0 bases and J shed 6 bases, with 16 bases lying between them. The germline V gene encodes CDR1 ENHRY and CDR2 SYGVKD. The CDR3 sequence: CAISESGHGTGDTQYF. The CDR3 DNA is TGTGCCATCAGTGAGTCGGGACACGGGACGGGGGATACGCAGTATTTT.

The chain uses TRBV7-9 and TRBJ2-2, with 10 positions matching TRBD2. The length of the CDR3 is 17 residues. The germline gives CDR1 SEHNR, CDR2 FQNEAQ (reference sequence). The V gene end was trimmed by 7 bases and the J gene end by 1 base; junction bases not matched to a gene: 9. CDR3 loop: CASTAGLAGVNTGELFF. Here the CDR3 DNA reads TGTGCCAGCACCGCGGGGCTAGCGGGGGTGAACACCGGGGAGCTGTTTTTT.

The chain is built from TRBV5-1 and TRBJ1-6; 10 bases are shared with TRBD1. V lost 0 bases to trimming and J lost 9 bases; unmatched junction nucleotides: 6. The germline V gene encodes CDR1 SGHRS and CDR2 YFSETQ. The CDR3 runs 16 residues. CDR3 DNA sequence: TGCGCCAGCAGCTTGGAGGTGGGACAGGGGACTTCACCCCTCCACTTT. This encodes CASSLEVGQGTSPLHF.

The chain combines TRBV10-1 with TRBJ2-2, with 8 nucleotides matching TRBD1. Losses at the gene ends were 3 bases for V and 6 bases for J; bases not matched to a gene: 9. The germline V gene has CDR1 WNHNN and CDR2 SYGVQD (reference sequence). The CDR3 sequence is 16 residues long. CDR3 amino acids: CASSDPGGEAAGELFF. DNA for the CDR3: TGCGCCAGCAGTGACCCAGGGGGCGAGGCGGCCGGGGAGCTGTTTTTT.